Sequencing of this TCR beta chain was carried out in a study of cytomegalovirus exposure and HLA in healthy donors. Measured with immunoSEQ multiplex PCR; TCRdb has only the in-frame clones, and not every one. In the table there are over 60,000 clones, over 95% of which are singletons. Germline assignment: CDR1 MNHNY and CDR2 SVGAGI (reference sequence). V dropped 5 bases and J dropped 5 bases, with 13 bases sitting between them. CDR3 length equals 15 residues. This receptor was obtained from a man aged 18 to 29 in good health and CMV-seronegative. The sample consisted of PBMCs. J is TRBJ1-6 and V is TRBV6-6; D gene unclear. The CDR3 nucleotides are TGTGCCAGCAGTCCCGCGGGAGGAAATAATTCACCCCTCCACTTT. Its translation is CASSPAGGNNSPLHF.